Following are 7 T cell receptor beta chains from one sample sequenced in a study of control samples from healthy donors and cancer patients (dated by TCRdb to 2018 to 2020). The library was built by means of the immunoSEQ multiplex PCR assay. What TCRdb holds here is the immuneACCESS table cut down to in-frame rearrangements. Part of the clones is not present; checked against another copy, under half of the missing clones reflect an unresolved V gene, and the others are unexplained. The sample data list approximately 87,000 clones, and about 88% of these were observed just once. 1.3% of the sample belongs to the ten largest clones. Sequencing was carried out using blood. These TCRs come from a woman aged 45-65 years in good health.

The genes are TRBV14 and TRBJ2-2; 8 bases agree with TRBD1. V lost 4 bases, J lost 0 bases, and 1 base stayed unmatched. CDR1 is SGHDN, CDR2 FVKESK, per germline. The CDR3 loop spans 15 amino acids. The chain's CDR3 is CASSLQGANTGELFF. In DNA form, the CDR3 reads TGTGCCAGCAGCCTACAGGGGGCGAACACCGGGGAGCTGTTTTTT. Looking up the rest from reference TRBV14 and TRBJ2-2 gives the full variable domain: EAGVTQFPSHSVIEKGQTVTLRCDPISGHDNLYWYRRVMGKEIKFLLHFVKESKQDESGMPNNRFLAERTGGTYSTLKVQPAELEDSGVYFCASSLQGANTGELFFGEGSRLTVL.

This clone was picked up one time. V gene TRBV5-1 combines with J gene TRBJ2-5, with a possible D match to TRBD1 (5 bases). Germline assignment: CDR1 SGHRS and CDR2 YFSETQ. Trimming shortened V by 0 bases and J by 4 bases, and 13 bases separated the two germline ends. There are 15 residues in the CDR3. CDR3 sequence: CASSLEARVGETQYF. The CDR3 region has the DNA TGCGCCAGCAGCTTGGAGGCCAGGGTTGGAGAGACCCAGTACTTC.

The CDR3 sequence is CASSLGSSGGTDTQYF. In DNA, the CDR3 is TGTGCCAGCAGCTTAGGATCTAGCGGGGGTACAGATACGCAGTATTTT. The chain links TRBV7-2 to TRBJ2-3; 10 bases are shared with TRBD2. Trimming removed 1 base from V and 3 bases from J; junction bases left unmatched: 4. The CDR3 is made up of 16 amino acids. CDR1 and CDR2 (germline): SGHTA, FQGNSA. Looking up the rest from reference TRBV7-2 and TRBJ2-3 gives the full variable domain: GAGVSQSPSNKVTEKGKDVELRCDPISGHTALYWYRQSLGQGLEFLIYFQGNSAPDKSGLPSDRFSAERTGGSVSTLTIQRTQQEDSAVYLCASSLGSSGGTDTQYFGPGTRLTVL.

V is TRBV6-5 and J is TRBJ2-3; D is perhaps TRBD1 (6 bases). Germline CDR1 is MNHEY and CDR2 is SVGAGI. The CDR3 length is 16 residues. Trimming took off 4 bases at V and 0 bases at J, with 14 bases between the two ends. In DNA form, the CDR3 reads TGTGCCAGCAGTTCGAACCAGGGGCGTAGCACAGATACGCAGTATTTT. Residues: CASSSNQGRSTDTQYF.

The CDR3, as DNA: TGTGCCAGCAGCCGGGACGCCTTGACCATCTACGAGCAGTACTTC. Translating it yields CASSRDALTIYEQYF. This chain links TRBV9 with TRBJ2-7; D might be TRBD1 or TRBD2, each matching 5 bases. The CDR3 spans 15 residues. Per the germline V gene, CDR1 is SGDLS and CDR2 is YYNGEE. V was trimmed by 4 bases and J by 3 bases, leaving 17 bases between them.

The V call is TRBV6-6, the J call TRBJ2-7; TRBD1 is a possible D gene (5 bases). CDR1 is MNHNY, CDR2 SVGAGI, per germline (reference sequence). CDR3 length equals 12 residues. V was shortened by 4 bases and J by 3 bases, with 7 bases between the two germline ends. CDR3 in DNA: TGTGCCAGCAGTTCACAGGTCTACGAGCAGTACTTC. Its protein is CASSSQVYEQYF.

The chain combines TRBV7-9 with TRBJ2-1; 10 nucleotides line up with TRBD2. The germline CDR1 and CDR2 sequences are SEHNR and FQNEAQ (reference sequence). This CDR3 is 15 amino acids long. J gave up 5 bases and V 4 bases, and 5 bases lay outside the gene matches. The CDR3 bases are TGTGCCAGCAGCTCCGGGACTAGCGCGCACAATGAGCAGTTCTTC. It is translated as CASSSGTSAHNEQFF.